This entry lists 29 T cell receptor beta chains sequenced from one sample in a study of blood T cell repertoires in COVID-19. Sequencing was performed with immunoSEQ multiplex PCR; in TCRdb, only in-frame clones are kept and a portion is missing. The repertoire includes under 200,000 clones, roughly 84% of them detected once, and around 5% sits in the top ten. Material for sequencing was peripheral blood. The receptor source for this set is a woman aged 80 or over with acute or convalescent COVID-19.

This clone was seen only a few times. This chain uses TRBV7-6 with TRBJ2-2; D gene uncertain. Trimming pared 5 bases from V and 1 base from J, leaving 14 bases between. Germline V lookup: CDR1 SGHVS, CDR2 FNYEAQ. This CDR3 is 16 amino acids long. This CDR3 reads CASSTVQLGNTGELFF. The CDR3 coding sequence is TGTGCCAGCAGCACAGTCCAACTCGGGAACACCGGGGAGCTGTTTTTT.

This rearrangement joins TRBV28 to TRBJ1-4, with D possibly being TRBD1 (5 bases). Trimming took off 11 bases at V and 6 bases at J, with 13 bases between the two ends. The CDR3 covers 12 residues. Germline assignment: CDR1 MDHEN and CDR2 SYDVKM. The CDR3 DNA reads TGTGCCGCTGGGCGGGGGGATGAAAAACTGTTTTTT. Its translation: CAAGRGDEKLFF.

The rearrangement links TRBV6-6 to TRBJ2-1; D gene ambiguous. CDR1 is MNHNY, CDR2 SVGAGI, per germline (reference sequence). The CDR3 sequence is 13 residues long. V lost 6 bases to trimming and J lost 3 bases, with 9 bases between them. CDR3: CASSLRDYNEQFF. CDR3 coding DNA: TGTGCCAGCAGCCTCCGCGACTACAATGAGCAGTTCTTC.

The rearrangement links TRBV18 to TRBJ2-1, with D possibly matching TRBD1 (6 bases). Germline values: CDR1 KGHSH, CDR2 LQKENI. CDR3 length equals 13 residues. V was pared by 2 bases and J by 5 bases, with 7 bases between. The CDR3 protein is CASSPGQNNEQFF. Written as DNA, the CDR3 is TGTGCCAGCTCACCAGGACAGAACAATGAGCAGTTCTTC.

This chain uses TRBV7-9 with TRBJ2-5, with 8 bases lining up with TRBD1. The CDR3 spans 18 residues. The V segment lost 1 base and the J segment 1 base; nucleotides outside the gene matches: 11. The germline CDR1 and CDR2 sequences are SEHNR and FQNEAQ (reference sequence). The CDR3 DNA reads as TGTGCCAGCAGCTTAGTGAGACCTATGGGACAGGTCCAAGAGACCCAGTACTTC. Encoded protein: CASSLVRPMGQVQETQYF.

The J gene is TRBJ1-5, the V gene TRBV3-1 (or the pseudogene TRBV3-2); D unclear. V was trimmed by 2 bases and J by 6 bases, leaving 23 bases between them. CDR3 size: 18 residues. Germline V gene data show CDR1 as LGHDT and CDR2 as YNNKEL (reference sequence). In DNA form, the CDR3 reads TGTGCCAGCAGCCAATATACTCCGGCCCCGGGTTTCAGTCAGCCCCAGCATTTT. Amino acid sequence: CASSQYTPAPGFSQPQHF.

In this sample, this clone turned up a few times. The chain couples TRBV5-1 to TRBJ2-1; D call uncertain. Trimming removed 5 bases from V and 6 bases from J, with 12 bases in between. CDR3 size: 13 residues. Germline V gene sequence: CDR1 SGHRS, CDR2 YFSETQ. The chain's CDR3 is CASSVGVGNEQFF. Written as DNA, the CDR3 is TGCGCCAGCAGTGTTGGAGTTGGCAATGAGCAGTTCTTC.

The chain combines TRBV7-2 with TRBJ2-1; 7 positions agree with TRBD1. The CDR3 consists of 13 residues. Germline V gives CDR1 SGHTA, CDR2 FQGNSA. Losses at the gene ends were 4 bases for V and 8 bases for J; bases not matched to a gene: 5. The CDR3 reads CASSSIGQDEQFF. The CDR3 DNA reads TGTGCCAGCAGCTCTATAGGACAGGATGAGCAGTTCTTC. Together with reference TRBV7-2 and TRBJ2-1, the CDR3 gives the full variable domain: GAGVSQSPSNKVTEKGKDVELRCDPISGHTALYWYRQSLGQGLEFLIYFQGNSAPDKSGLPSDRFSAERTGGSVSTLTIQRTQQEDSAVYLCASSSIGQDEQFFGPGTRLTVL.

The rearrangement uses TRBV15 and TRBJ2-3, with a weak D call TRBD1 (6 bases). There are 16 residues in the CDR3. CDR1 and CDR2 (germline): LNHNV, YYDKDF (reference sequence). Trimming pared 3 bases from V and 6 bases from J, leaving 19 bases between. The CDR3 DNA reads TGTGCCACCAGCAGTGTGGCAGGGGTTTCTCAGGATACGCAGTATTTT. Translated, it gives CATSSVAGVSQDTQYF. Full variable domain (remainder filled in from reference TRBV15 and TRBJ2-3): DAMVIQNPRYQVTQFGKPVTLSCSQTLNHNVMYWYQQKSSQAPKLLFHYYDKDFNNEADTPDNFQSRRPNTSFCFLDIRSPGLGDTAMYLCATSSVAGVSQDTQYFGPGTRLTVL.

The V and J genes are TRBV24-1 and TRBJ1-4, with TRBD1 as a possible D gene (5 bases). The CDR3 has 16 residues. The V gene lost 4 bases and the J gene lost 5 bases, with 16 bases spanning the gap. CDR1 KGHDR and CDR2 SFDVKD come from the germline V gene. The CDR3 nucleotides read TGTGCCACCAGTGAGGGAGGGGCAGCCCACAATGAAAAACTGTTTTTT. Protein product: CATSEGGAAHNEKLFF.

V gene TRBV5-6 combines with J gene TRBJ1-2; TRBD1 matches 8 bases. The CDR3 runs to 18 residues. J was trimmed by 0 bases and V by 4 bases; bases with no gene match: 14. Germline values: CDR1 SGHDT, CDR2 YYEEEE. CDR3 region: CASSPSGRGPSTNYGYTF. CDR3 in DNA: TGTGCCAGCAGCCCCTCTGGCAGGGGGCCCTCAACTAACTATGGCTACACCTTC.

The chain uses TRBV5-1 and TRBJ2-2, with a possible D match to TRBD2 (5 bases). V lost 5 bases and J lost 7, with 18 bases in between. The germline V gene has CDR1 SGHRS and CDR2 YFSETQ. This CDR3 is 15 amino acids long. DNA for the CDR3: TGCGCCAGCAGGGGGTTTGAGGGAGCGGACGGGGAGCTGTTTTTT. It specifies CASRGFEGADGELFF.

The gene calls are TRBV9 and TRBJ2-7; 13 bases align to TRBD2. Germline assignment: CDR1 SGDLS and CDR2 YYNGEE. The length of the CDR3 is 15 residues. With 4 bases clipped from V and 6 bases from J, the junction kept 7 bases outside the gene matches. The CDR3 nucleotides are TGTGCCAGCAGCCCGAGGACTAGCGGGAGTGGCGAGCAGTACTTC. This translates into CASSPRTSGSGEQYF.

This clone was detected only once. Distinct nucleotide sequences in the sample also encode this CDR3. The J gene is TRBJ2-5, the V gene TRBV18; possible D gene TRBD1, 6 bases. Trimming shortened V by 3 bases and J by 2 bases, and 13 bases separated the two germline ends. Per the germline V gene, CDR1 is KGHSH and CDR2 is LQKENI. The CDR3 is 15 residues long. The CDR3 sequence: CASSPPGQRQETQYF. Here the CDR3 DNA reads TGTGCCAGCTCACCCCCTGGACAGAGACAAGAGACCCAGTACTTC.

The CDR3 spells CASSSYRGNEAFF. CDR3 sequence (DNA): TGTGCCAGCAGCTCGTACAGGGGAAATGAAGCTTTCTTT. The chain joins TRBV7-9 to TRBJ1-1; 7 bases align to TRBD1. CDR3 length equals 13 residues. V shed 4 bases, J shed 7 bases, and the junction held 6 bases outside the gene matches. Germline loops: CDR1 SEHNR, CDR2 FQNEAQ (reference sequence). The whole variable domain, filled in from reference TRBV7-9 and TRBJ1-1, reads DTGVSQNPRHKITKRGQNVTFRCDPISEHNRLYWYRQTLGQGPEFLTYFQNEAQLEKSRLLSDRFSAERPKGSFSTLEIQRTEQGDSAMYLCASSSYRGNEAFFGQGTRLTVV.

The chain is built from TRBV30 and TRBJ2-1; no reliable D call. V was trimmed by 3 bases and J by 5 bases, leaving 8 bases between them. The CDR3 sequence is 12 residues long. Per the germline V gene, CDR1 is GTSNPN and CDR2 is SVGIG (reference sequence). DNA of the CDR3: TGTGCCTGGAGGAGATTCCACAATGAGCAGTTCTTC. Translated, it gives CAWRRFHNEQFF. Based on the CDR3 plus reference TRBV30 and TRBJ2-1, the full variable domain is SQTIHQWPATLVQPVGSPLSLECTVEGTSNPNLYWYRQAAGRGLQLLFYSVGIGQISSEVPQNLSASRPQDRQFILSSKKLLLSDSGFYLCAWRRFHNEQFFGPGTRLTVL.

V usage is TRBV27 and J usage is TRBJ1-3, with D unclear. Trimming cost V 0 bases and J 0 bases, with 9 bases left between them. Germline CDR1 and CDR2: MNHEY and SMNVEV (reference sequence). The CDR3 runs to 16 residues. CDR3 coding DNA: TGTGCCAGCAGTTTATCAGCTCCGAACTCTGGAAACACCATATATTTT. Translation gives CASSLSAPNSGNTIYF.

This chain joins TRBV6-2 or TRBV6-3 and TRBJ2-1, with 7 nucleotides matching TRBD1. Germline values: CDR1 MNHEY, CDR2 SVGEGT. This CDR3 contains 16 residues. V trimming: 3 bases; J trimming: 8 bases; junction bases outside the gene matches: 13. CDR3 residues: CASSYHRGYRRHEQFF. The CDR3, as DNA: TGTGCCAGCAGTTATCACAGGGGTTACCGGCGGCATGAGCAGTTCTTC.

On this clone itself: This sample also contains other DNA sequences that code for the same CDR3. This chain links TRBV4-3 with TRBJ2-2, with a tentative D call TRBD2 (6 bases). The germline CDR1 and CDR2 sequences are LGHNA and YSLEER. This CDR3 is 15 amino acids long. The germline V and J ends were trimmed by 4 bases and 1 base, with 10 bases remaining between them. This chain's CDR3 is CASSRGGLNTGELFF. CDR3 DNA sequence: TGCGCCAGCAGCCGAGGAGGGTTGAACACCGGGGAGCTGTTTTTT.

The rearrangement joins TRBV5-1 to TRBJ2-3; 8 nucleotides match TRBD2. The CDR3 is 14 residues long. J was trimmed by 4 bases and V by 5 bases; bases with no gene match: 6. CDR1 and CDR2 from the germline V gene are SGHRS and YFSETQ. CDR3 protein: CASRVTSGSDTQYF. In nucleotides, the CDR3 is TGCGCCAGCAGAGTTACTAGCGGATCAGATACGCAGTATTTT.

The genes are TRBV11-2 and TRBJ2-3; D might be TRBD2 (6 bases). The CDR3 is 17 residues long. Trimming took off 6 bases at V and 1 base at J, with 20 bases between the two ends. Germline V gene sequence: CDR1 SGHAT, CDR2 FQNNGV. CDR3 region: CASRFLRGKGGTDTQYF. In DNA form, the CDR3 reads TGTGCCAGCAGGTTCCTTCGGGGGAAAGGGGGCACAGATACGCAGTATTTT.

This clone was counted a single time. The gene calls are TRBV12-5 and TRBJ2-2, with 9 bases identical to TRBD1. The CDR3 is 15 residues long. The germline CDR1 and CDR2 sequences are LGHNT and FRNRAP. V lost 5 bases, J lost 1 base, and 2 bases stayed unmatched. CDR3 loop: CASGVGQGNTGELFF. As DNA, the CDR3 is TGTGCTAGTGGTGTGGGACAGGGGAACACCGGGGAGCTGTTTTTT.

The rearrangement joins TRBV6-5 to TRBJ2-5, with 8 bases identical to TRBD1. Germline V gives CDR1 MNHEY, CDR2 SVGAGI. The CDR3 extends over 14 amino acids. J gave up 5 bases and V 5 bases, and 7 bases lay outside the gene matches. In DNA, the CDR3 is TGTGCCAGCAGTACCCGACAGGGGCAGGAGACCCAGTACTTC. Its protein is CASSTRQGQETQYF.

The chain has TRBV19 and TRBJ2-2; 8 positions match TRBD1. Germline CDR1 and CDR2: LNHDA and SQIVND (reference sequence). This CDR3 is built from 13 residues. With 5 bases clipped from V and 8 bases from J, the junction kept 4 bases outside the gene matches. The CDR3 spells CASSDRGRGELFF. CDR3 DNA sequence: TGTGCCAGTAGTGACAGGGGACGGGGGGAGCTGTTTTTT. The whole variable domain, filled in from reference TRBV19 and TRBJ2-2, reads DGGITQSPKYLFRKEGQNVTLSCEQNLNHDAMYWYRQDPGQGLRLIYYSQIVNDFQKGDIAEGYSVSREKKESFPLTVTSAQKNPTAFYLCASSDRGRGELFFGEGSRLTVL.

On this clone: The sample carries other DNA sequences with the same CDR3. The chain employs TRBV7-3 and TRBJ2-1; TRBD2 is a possible D gene (6 bases). The germline V and J ends were trimmed by 5 bases and 7 bases, with 9 bases remaining between them. Germline CDR1 reads SGHTA; CDR2 reads FQGTGA. This CDR3 comprises 12 residues. The CDR3 bases are TGTGCCAGCAGCCTGACTAGTAATGAGCAGTTCTTC. This translates into CASSLTSNEQFF. Together with reference TRBV7-3 and TRBJ2-1, the CDR3 gives the full variable domain: GAGVSQTPSNKVTEKGKYVELRCDPISGHTALYWYRQSLGQGPEFLIYFQGTGAADDSGLPNDRFFAVRPEGSVSTLKIQRTERGDSAVYLCASSLTSNEQFFGPGTRLTVL.

The rearrangement joins TRBV15 to TRBJ1-5, with no clear D. Trimming pared 1 base from V and 3 bases from J, leaving 13 bases between. Germline V gene data show CDR1 as LNHNV and CDR2 as YYDKDF (reference sequence). This CDR3 region has 16 residues. The DNA of the CDR3 is TGTGCCACCAGCAGAGGGACGGGAGCCTCCAATCAGCCCCAGCATTTT. It yields the protein CATSRGTGASNQPQHF.

There are a few counts of this clone. V gene TRBV5-1 combines with J gene TRBJ2-1; TRBD2 matches at 8 bases. V shed 4 bases and J 6 bases; nucleotides not matched to a gene: 9. Germline V gene lookup returns CDR1 SGHRS and CDR2 YFSETQ. CDR3 length: 15 amino acids. The CDR3: CASSPGGGSLNEQFF. The CDR3 DNA reads TGCGCCAGCAGCCCGGGGGGGGGTTCTCTCAATGAGCAGTTCTTC.

Points on this clone: The same CDR3 arises from other DNA sequences in this sample as well. The chain links TRBV18 to TRBJ1-1; TRBD1 might be the D (6 bases). V lost 3 bases and J 3 bases, leaving 11 bases between the germline ends. The CDR3 sequence is 14 residues long. Germline V gives CDR1 KGHSH, CDR2 LQKENI. As DNA, the CDR3 is TGTGCCAGCTCACCTACAGGGAGGGACACTGAAGCTTTCTTT. It codes for CASSPTGRDTEAFF.

This clone is a singleton in its sample. The chain links TRBV19 to TRBJ1-2, with D perhaps matching TRBD1 (6 bases). CDR1 is LNHDA and CDR2 is SQIVND in the germline V gene (reference sequence). Trimming left V 5 bases short and J 2 bases short, with 9 bases between. This CDR3 contains 13 residues. This CDR3 reads CASSSDRNYGYTF. The CDR3 DNA follows: TGTGCCAGTAGTTCGGACAGAAACTATGGCTACACCTTC.